This entry lists 20 T cell receptor beta chains sequenced from one sample in a study of T cell repertoires in cytomegalovirus infection. In TCRdb, the reads were re-called with MiXCR into one record per CDR3 protein. The data contain 130,000 or so distinct CDR3 sequences, about 6% of them singletons. The sample consisted of PBMCs. The receptor set was obtained from a human donor in good health (CMV status not recorded). Some clones in this sample may be carry-over from other donors' samples.

This clonotype has ten or more counts. The V call is TRBV6-2 or TRBV6-3, the J call TRBJ1-1, with 9 bases identical to TRBD1. Looked up from germline, CDR1 is MNHEY and CDR2 is SVGEGT. Trimming cost V 4 bases and J 5 bases; bases outside gene matches: 2. The CDR3 has 13 residues. CDR3 DNA: TGTGCCAGCAGTTGGACAGGGGATACTGAAGCTTTCTTT. Encoded protein: CASSWTGDTEAFF.

This clonotype has more than one count but fewer than ten. The rearrangement links TRBV14 to TRBJ2-6; D gene unclear. There are 16 residues in the CDR3. Trimming took off 0 bases at V and 0 bases at J, with 6 bases between the two ends. Per germline, CDR1 SGHDN and CDR2 FVKESK. CDR3 nucleotide sequence: TGTGCCAGCAGCCAAGATTGGGGCTCTGGGGCCAACGTCCTGACTTTC. This translates into CASSQDWGSGANVLTF.

This clonotype occurred many times. V and J are TRBV7-6 and TRBJ2-2, with 12 positions matching TRBD2. The CDR3 totals 18 residues. Germline V gene data show CDR1 as SGHVS and CDR2 as FNYEAQ. With 5 bases clipped from V and 2 bases from J, the junction kept 9 bases outside the gene matches. In nucleotides, the CDR3 is TGTGCCAGCAGCCCACAGACTAGCGGGGGCCTAAACACCGGGGAGCTGTTTTTT. Translated, it gives CASSPQTSGGLNTGELFF.

The rearrangement links TRBV5-1 to TRBJ2-7; D is unclear. This CDR3 region has 14 residues. Trimming took off 2 bases at V and 2 bases at J, with 11 bases between the two ends. CDR1 SGHRS and CDR2 YFSETQ come from the germline V gene. CDR3 in amino acids: CASSFEGFPYEQYF. DNA of the CDR3: TGCGCCAGCAGCTTTGAAGGGTTCCCCTACGAGCAGTACTTC.

At least ten counts were recorded for this clonotype. The V and J genes are TRBV29-1 and TRBJ1-1, with TRBD1 identical over 8 bases. This CDR3 contains 12 residues. From germline, CDR1 is SQVTM and CDR2 ANQGSEA. The ends lost 6 bases at V and 1 base at J; junction bases unmatched: 1. The CDR3 nucleotides are TGCAGCGTAGGACAGGGGAACACTGAAGCTTTCTTT. Its translation: CSVGQGNTEAFF. Full variable domain (rest looked up from reference TRBV29-1 and TRBJ1-1): SAVISQKPSRDICQRGTSLTIQCQVDSQVTMMFWYRQQPGQSLTLIATANQGSEATYESGFVIDKFPISRPNLTFSTLTVSNMSPEDSSIYLCSVGQGNTEAFFGQGTRLTVV.

In its sample, this clonotype was seen a few times. This chain joins TRBV28 and TRBJ1-2; D is possibly TRBD1 (6 bases). The length of the CDR3 is 13 residues. Trimming took 6 bases from V and 9 from J, leaving 17 bases between them. CDR1 is MDHEN, CDR2 SYDVKM, per germline. CDR3 coding DNA: TGTGCCAGCAGGCAAGACAGGTTTGGGAGCTACACCTTC. Translated: CASRQDRFGSYTF.

This clonotype showed up just a few times. The chain employs TRBV9 and TRBJ2-5; the match to TRBD2 covers 7 bases. The CDR3 is 12 residues long. Germline V gives CDR1 SGDLS, CDR2 YYNGEE. With 7 bases clipped from V and 5 bases from J, the junction kept 5 bases outside the gene matches. The CDR3 coding sequence is TGTGCCAGCTCGGGAGGTACCGAGACCCAGTACTTC. As protein: CASSGGTETQYF.

There are many counts of this clonotype. The chain links TRBV5-6 to TRBJ2-2; D may be TRBD1 or TRBD2 (5 bases each). With 7 bases removed from V and 0 bases from J, the gap between germline ends came to 10 bases. Germline values: CDR1 SGHDT, CDR2 YYEEEE. The CDR3 covers 14 residues. The CDR3 nucleotides are TGTGCCAGCCCCGGGACGACGAACACCGGGGAGCTGTTTTTT. It is translated as CASPGTTNTGELFF.

The chain recombines TRBV5-1 with TRBJ2-1; the D call may be TRBD1 or TRBD2 (5 bases each). Germline-derived CDR1 and CDR2 are SGHRS and YFSETQ. The CDR3 is 19 residues long. Deletions cut 2 bases from V and 0 bases from J, with 21 bases between. Here the CDR3 DNA reads TGCGCCAGCAGCTTATGGGCCTCGGGGCCCTCCAGCTCCTACAATGAGCAGTTCTTC. It is translated as CASSLWASGPSSSYNEQFF.

The genes are TRBV20-1 and TRBJ2-7, with unresolved D. Germline V gene sequence: CDR1 DFQATT, CDR2 SNEGSKA (reference sequence). The CDR3 has 15 amino acids. V dropped 1 base and J dropped 2 bases, with 15 bases sitting between them. CDR3 region: CSARGGTLKAYEQYF. DNA of the CDR3: TGCAGTGCTAGAGGAGGCACTCTCAAGGCCTACGAGCAGTACTTC.

A few counts support this clonotype. This chain connects TRBV5-5 to TRBJ1-5, with D possibly TRBD1 on 5 matching bases. The CDR3 extends over 15 amino acids. Trimming took 1 base from V and 5 from J, leaving 13 bases between them. Germline assignment: CDR1 SGHKS and CDR2 YYEKEE (reference sequence). This CDR3 is CASSLRGELHQPQHF. The CDR3 DNA follows: TGTGCCAGCAGCTTGCGAGGGGAATTGCATCAGCCCCAGCATTTT.

The table lists this clonotype with many counts. The rearrangement uses TRBV28 and TRBJ2-7; 8 bases agree with TRBD1. Germline lookup yields CDR1 MDHEN and CDR2 SYDVKM. The CDR3 length is 15 residues. The junction had 13 bases not matched to a gene; V was cut back by 7 bases and J by 5 bases. In nucleotides, the CDR3 is TGTGCCAGCACCTCCGGGACAGGCAGGCCCCACGAGCAGTACTTC. This encodes CASTSGTGRPHEQYF. The variable domain in full, with the rest retrieved from reference TRBV28 and TRBJ2-7, is DVKVTQSSRYLVKRTGEKVFLECVQDMDHENMFWYRQDPGLGLRLIYFSYDVKMKEKGDIPEGYSVSREKKERFSLILESASTNQTSMYLCASTSGTGRPHEQYFGPGTRLTVT.

This clonotype was counted at least ten times. The chain couples TRBV7-8 to TRBJ1-4; TRBD1 is a possible D gene (6 bases). This CDR3 contains 14 residues. Germline values: CDR1 SGHVS, CDR2 FQNEAQ. Trimming stripped 4 bases from V and 5 bases from J, with 11 bases between. This chain's CDR3 is CASSSGGQNEKLFF. DNA of the CDR3: TGTGCCAGCAGCTCCGGGGGACAAAATGAAAAACTGTTTTTT.

This clonotype was seen ten or more times. The chain couples TRBV7-2 to TRBJ1-3, with a possible D match to TRBD1 (5 bases). This CDR3 spans 16 amino acids. V was shortened by 0 bases and J by 2 bases, with 11 bases between the two germline ends. CDR1 is SGHTA, CDR2 FQGNSA, per germline. CDR3 sequence (DNA): TGTGCCAGCAGCTTAGCTTCGGGCAGGGCTGGAAACACCATATATTTT. It yields the protein CASSLASGRAGNTIYF.

At least ten counts were recorded for this clonotype. The chain has TRBV7-8 and TRBJ2-5; no clear D gene. There are 16 residues in the CDR3. Between the trimmed V and J ends, which lost 4 bases and 2 bases, there was a span of 17 bases. Germline CDR1 is SGHVS and CDR2 is FQNEAQ. The chain's CDR3 is CASSSPSVGRQETQYF. For the CDR3, the DNA is TGTGCCAGCAGCTCCCCCTCGGTCGGGCGACAAGAGACCCAGTACTTC.

This clonotype was detected ten times or more. The chain joins TRBV29-1 to TRBJ2-3; 11 bases align to TRBD2. There are 18 residues in the CDR3. Germline V gene data show CDR1 as SQVTM and CDR2 as ANQGSEA. Trimming took 7 bases from V and 3 from J; bases not matched to a gene: 18. In nucleotides, the CDR3 is TGCAGCGGGACGGCGGCTAGCGGGGGGCCGAAATCAACAGATACGCAGTATTTT. Encoded protein: CSGTAASGGPKSTDTQYF.

This clonotype was observed a few times. The genes are TRBV7-3 and TRBJ2-1, with 8 nucleotides matching TRBD2. The trim removed 2 bases at V and 9 bases at J, leaving 6 bases unmatched. The CDR3 runs 14 residues. Germline assignment: CDR1 SGHTA and CDR2 FQGTGA. The DNA for the CDR3 is TGTGCCAGCAGCTTACGGCGGGGGGCCGGTGAGCAGTTCTTC. This translates into CASSLRRGAGEQFF.

The genes are TRBV6-5 and TRBJ2-1; 9 bases line up with TRBD2. Germline loops: CDR1 MNHEY, CDR2 SVGAGI. V lost 6 bases, J lost 6 bases, and 6 bases stayed unmatched. The CDR3 length is 14 residues. CDR3 sequence (DNA): TGTGCCAGCAGGCATAGCGGGGGCGGCAATGAGCAGTTCTTC. Protein: CASRHSGGGNEQFF.

This clonotype was recorded many times. The chain uses TRBV7-2 and TRBJ2-1; D remains ambiguous. CDR1 is SGHTA and CDR2 is FQGNSA in the germline V gene. This CDR3 has 16 residues. Trimming took off 1 base at V and 5 bases at J, with 15 bases between the two ends. CDR3 nucleotides: TGTGCCAGCAGCTTAGAGTTACTTTTAGGTGACAATGAGCAGTTCTTC. Translation: CASSLELLLGDNEQFF. Full variable domain (rest looked up from reference TRBV7-2 and TRBJ2-1): GAGVSQSPSNKVTEKGKDVELRCDPISGHTALYWYRQSLGQGLEFLIYFQGNSAPDKSGLPSDRFSAERTGGSVSTLTIQRTQQEDSAVYLCASSLELLLGDNEQFFGPGTRLTVL.

The CDR3 reads CASSLRGSTNYGYTF. CDR3 DNA sequence: TGTGCCAGCAGCCTCAGGGGGTCTACTAACTATGGCTACACCTTC. The V gene is TRBV7-2, the J gene TRBJ1-2, with 7 positions matching TRBD1. Trimming cost V 5 bases and J 0 bases; bases outside gene matches: 6. This CDR3 contains 15 residues. The germline V gene has CDR1 SGHTA and CDR2 FQGNSA.